These T cell receptor beta chains were read from a single sample in a study of cytomegalovirus exposure and HLA in healthy donors. TCRdb's copy holds only in-frame clones and misses some; the assay was immunoSEQ multiplex PCR. The sample has 150,000 or so clones; about 77% are singletons. The sequenced sample consisted of PBMCs. These receptors were obtained from a young man in good health and CMV-seropositive. CDR3s include the opening cysteine and the closing phenylalanine or tryptophan. D genes are given only for firm matches. Clone size is given for some rows only: seen once, a few or many times, or a class if the clone is expanded.

d_gene	abundance	v_gene	j_gene	CDR3aa	CDR3nt
-	-	TRBV9	TRBJ1-3	CASSVTEGVNTIYF	TGTGCCAGCAGCGTGACGGAGGGAGTAAACACCATATATTTT
-	-	TRBV28	TRBJ1-5	CASSLGSRNQPQHF	TGTGCCAGCAGTCTCGGGAGCCGCAATCAGCCCCAGCATTTT
TRBD2	-	TRBV29-1	TRBJ2-1	CSGSGRGYNEQFF	TGCAGCGGGAGCGGGAGGGGGTACAATGAGCAGTTCTTC
TRBD1	-	TRBV4-3	TRBJ1-2	CASSQPQGAGGYTF	TGCGCCAGCAGCCAACCACAGGGGGCCGGCGGCTACACCTTC
TRBD1	many	TRBV6-1	TRBJ2-5	CASSGGIRGYQETQYF	TGTGCCAGCAGTGGGGGTATCAGGGGGTACCAAGAGACCCAGTACTTC
-	once	TRBV11-1	TRBJ1-3	CASSSYPGKEDTIYF	TGTGCCAGCAGCTCGTACCCAGGGAAAGAAGACACCATATATTTT
-	-	TRBV19	TRBJ2-2	CASSISDTGELFF	TGTGCCAGTAGTATCTCCGACACCGGGGAGCTGTTTTTT
TRBD1	-	TRBV5-6	TRBJ1-4	CASSLGTGNEKLFF	TGTGCCAGCAGCTTGGGGACAGGGAATGAAAAACTGTTTTTT
-	-	TRBV28	TRBJ2-1	CASRSGPYNEQFF	TGTGCCAGCAGAAGTGGGCCCTACAATGAGCAGTTCTTC
-	-	TRBV10-1	TRBJ2-7	CASSQDPAGYEQYF	TGCGCCAGCAGTCAGGACCCGGCGGGGTACGAGCAGTACTTC
-	-	TRBV7-2	TRBJ2-3	CASSPQVGGWTDTQYF	TGTGCCAGCAGCCCCCAAGTGGGGGGTTGGACAGATACGCAGTATTTT
TRBD1	once	TRBV27	TRBJ2-7	CASSFFTGAREQYF	TGTGCCAGCAGTTTTTTCACAGGGGCGAGGGAGCAGTACTTC
-	few	TRBV5-1	TRBJ2-7	CASSLVQTYEQYF	TGCGCCAGCAGCTTGGTACAGACCTACGAGCAGTACTTC
TRBD2	-	TRBV13	TRBJ2-3	CASSTMDRLSGEGDTQYF	TGTGCCAGCAGCACGATGGATCGATTAAGTGGGGAGGGGGATACGCAGTATTTT
TRBD2	-	TRBV5-1	TRBJ2-5	CASSFSGRGGETQYF	TGCGCCAGCAGCTTTAGCGGGAGAGGCGGAGAGACCCAGTACTTC
-	once	TRBV5-1	TRBJ1-1	CASTPYSDTEAFF	TGCGCCAGCACCCCCTATTCTGACACTGAAGCTTTCTTT
-	-	TRBV19	TRBJ2-3	CASSTALTGVRDTQYF	TGTGCCAGTAGTACCGCCCTGACGGGAGTGAGAGATACGCAGTATTTT
-	-	TRBV18	TRBJ2-6	CASSARFEPSGANVLTF	TGTGCCAGCTCAGCGCGCTTTGAGCCTTCTGGGGCCAACGTCCTGACTTTC
-	-	TRBV6-6	TRBJ2-7	CASSYSMAYEQYF	TGTGCCAGCAGTTACTCGATGGCTTACGAGCAGTACTTC
-	-	TRBV4-3	TRBJ1-1	CASSQVRTGNTEAFF	TGCGCCAGCAGCCAAGTAAGAACGGGGAACACTGAAGCTTTCTTT
TRBD2	once	TRBV4-3	TRBJ2-3	CASSQLKAGGTDTQYF	TGCGCCAGCAGCCAGTTAAAAGCGGGAGGCACAGATACGCAGTATTTT
TRBD2	-	TRBV28	TRBJ2-2	CASSLAGAGTGELFF	TGTGCCAGCAGTTTAGCGGGAGCGGGTACCGGGGAGCTGTTTTTT
-	-	TRBV7-2	TRBJ2-1	CASSLVSGTDNEQFF	TGTGCCAGCAGCTTAGTTAGCGGAACCGACAATGAGCAGTTCTTC
-	-	TRBV28	TRBJ2-1	CASSLPPQAHEQFF	TGTGCCAGCAGTTTACCACCCCAGGCCCATGAGCAGTTCTTC
-	-	TRBV4-2	TRBJ1-5	CASSQEGQSAQPQHF	TGTGCCAGCAGCCAAGAAGGACAGTCTGCACAGCCCCAGCATTTT